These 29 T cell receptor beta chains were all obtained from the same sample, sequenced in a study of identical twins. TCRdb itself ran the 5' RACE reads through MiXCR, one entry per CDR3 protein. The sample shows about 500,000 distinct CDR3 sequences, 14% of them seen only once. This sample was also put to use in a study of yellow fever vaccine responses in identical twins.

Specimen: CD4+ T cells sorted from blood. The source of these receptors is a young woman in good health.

The CDR3 here is CASSHLAGTDTQYF. CDR3 DNA sequence: TGTGCCAGCAGCCATCTAGCGGGCACAGATACGCAGTATTTT. The rearrangement uses TRBV3-1 and TRBJ2-3; 7 nucleotides align to TRBD2. Germline assignment: CDR1 LGHDT and CDR2 YNNKEL (reference sequence). The ends lost 3 bases at V and 1 base at J; junction bases unmatched: 1. CDR3 length: 14 amino acids.

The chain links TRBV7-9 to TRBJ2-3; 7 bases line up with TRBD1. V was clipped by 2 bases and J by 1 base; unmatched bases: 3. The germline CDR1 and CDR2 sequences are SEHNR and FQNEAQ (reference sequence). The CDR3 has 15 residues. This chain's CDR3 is CASSLRQGRTDTQYF. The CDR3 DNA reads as TGTGCCAGCAGCTTAAGACAGGGACGCACAGATACGCAGTATTTT.

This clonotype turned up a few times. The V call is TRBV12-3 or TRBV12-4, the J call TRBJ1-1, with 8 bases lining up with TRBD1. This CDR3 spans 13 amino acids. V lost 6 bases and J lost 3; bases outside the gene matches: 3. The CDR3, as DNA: TGTGCCAGCAGACAGGGGGACCACACTGAAGCTTTCTTT. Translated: CASRQGDHTEAFF.

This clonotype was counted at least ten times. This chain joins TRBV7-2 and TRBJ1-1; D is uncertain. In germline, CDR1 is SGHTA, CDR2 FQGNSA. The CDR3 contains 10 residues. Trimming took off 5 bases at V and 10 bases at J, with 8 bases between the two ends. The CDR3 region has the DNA TGTGCCAGCAGCAATTCCGGAGCTTTCTTT. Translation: CASSNSGAFF. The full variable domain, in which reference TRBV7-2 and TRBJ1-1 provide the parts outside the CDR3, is GAGVSQSPSNKVTEKGKDVELRCDPISGHTALYWYRQSLGQGLEFLIYFQGNSAPDKSGLPSDRFSAERTGGSVSTLTIQRTQQEDSAVYLCASSNSGAFFGQGTRLTVV.

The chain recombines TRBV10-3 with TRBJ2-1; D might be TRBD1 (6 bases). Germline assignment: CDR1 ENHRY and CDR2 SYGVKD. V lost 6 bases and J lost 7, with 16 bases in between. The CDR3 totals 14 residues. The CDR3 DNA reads TGTGCCATCAGAACAGGGTCTCAGGGGAATGAGCAGTTCTTC. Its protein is CAIRTGSQGNEQFF.

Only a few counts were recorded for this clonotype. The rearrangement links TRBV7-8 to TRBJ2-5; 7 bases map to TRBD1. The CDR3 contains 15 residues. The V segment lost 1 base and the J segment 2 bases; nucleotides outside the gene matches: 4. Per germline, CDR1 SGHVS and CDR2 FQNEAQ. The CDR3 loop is CASSLVPRGQETQYF. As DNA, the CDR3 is TGTGCCAGCAGCTTAGTCCCCAGGGGGCAAGAGACCCAGTACTTC. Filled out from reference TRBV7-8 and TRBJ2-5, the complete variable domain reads GAGVSQSPRYKVAKRGQDVALRCDPISGHVSLFWYQQALGQGPEFLTYFQNEAQLDKSGLPSDRFFAERPEGSVSTLKIQRTQQEDSAVYLCASSLVPRGQETQYFGPGTRLLVL.

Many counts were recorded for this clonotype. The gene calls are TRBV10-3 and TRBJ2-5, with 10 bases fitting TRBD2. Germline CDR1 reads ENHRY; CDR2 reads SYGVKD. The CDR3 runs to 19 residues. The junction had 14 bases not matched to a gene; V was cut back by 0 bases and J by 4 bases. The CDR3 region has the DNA TGTGCCATCAGTGAGTCGGTTGTTGGTCTAGCGGGAGCACCAGAGACCCAGTACTTC. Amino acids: CAISESVVGLAGAPETQYF.

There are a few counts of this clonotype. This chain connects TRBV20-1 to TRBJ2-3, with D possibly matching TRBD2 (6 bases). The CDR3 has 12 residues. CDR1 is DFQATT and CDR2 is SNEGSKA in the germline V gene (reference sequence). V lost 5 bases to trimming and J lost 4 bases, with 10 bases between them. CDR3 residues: CSALGLPDTQYF. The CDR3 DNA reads TGCAGTGCTCTGGGACTTCCAGATACGCAGTATTTT.

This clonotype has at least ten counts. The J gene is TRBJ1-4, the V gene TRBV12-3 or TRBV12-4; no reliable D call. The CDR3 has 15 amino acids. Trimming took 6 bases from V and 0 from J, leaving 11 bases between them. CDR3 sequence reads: CASRTGVATNEKLFF. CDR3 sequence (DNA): TGTGCCAGCAGAACCGGGGTTGCAACTAATGAAAAACTGTTTTTT.

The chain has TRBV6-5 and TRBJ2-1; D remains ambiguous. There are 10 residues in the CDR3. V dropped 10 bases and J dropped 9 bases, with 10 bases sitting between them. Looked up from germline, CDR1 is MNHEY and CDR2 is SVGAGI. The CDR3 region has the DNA TGTGCCATCGGCGAGTTTGAGCAGTTCTTC. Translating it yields CAIGEFEQFF.

CDR3: CAISESPTSGLNEQFF. The DNA of the CDR3 is TGTGCCATCAGTGAGTCCCCCACTAGCGGGTTAAATGAGCAGTTCTTC. The V call is TRBV10-3, the J call TRBJ2-1, with TRBD2 identical over 9 bases. Trimming took 0 bases from V and 7 from J; bases not matched to a gene: 7. The germline V gene encodes CDR1 ENHRY and CDR2 SYGVKD. The CDR3 runs to 16 residues.

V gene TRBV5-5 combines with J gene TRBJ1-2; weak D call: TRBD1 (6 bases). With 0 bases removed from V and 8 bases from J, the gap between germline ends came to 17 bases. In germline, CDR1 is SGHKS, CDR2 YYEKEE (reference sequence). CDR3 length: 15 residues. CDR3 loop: CASSLAVGGDGGYTF. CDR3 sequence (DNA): TGTGCCAGCAGCTTGGCAGTAGGGGGAGACGGCGGCTACACCTTC. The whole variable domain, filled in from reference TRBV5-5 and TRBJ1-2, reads DAGVTQSPTHLIKTRGQQVTLRCSPISGHKSVSWYQQVLGQGPQFIFQYYEKEERGRGNFPDRFSARQFPNYSSELNVNALLLGDSALYLCASSLAVGGDGGYTFGSGTRLTVV.

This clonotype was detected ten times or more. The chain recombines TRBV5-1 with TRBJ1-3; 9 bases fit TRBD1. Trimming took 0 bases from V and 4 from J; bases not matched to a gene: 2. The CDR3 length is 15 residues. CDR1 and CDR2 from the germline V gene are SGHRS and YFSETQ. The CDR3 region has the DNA TGCGCCAGCAGCTTGGACACAGGGGGCGGAAACACCATATATTTT. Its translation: CASSLDTGGGNTIYF.

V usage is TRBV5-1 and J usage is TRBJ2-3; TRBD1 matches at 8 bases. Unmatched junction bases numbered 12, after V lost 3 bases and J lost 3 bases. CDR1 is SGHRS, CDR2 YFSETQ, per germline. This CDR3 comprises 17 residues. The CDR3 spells CASSSPGQGRGTDTQYF. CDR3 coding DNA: TGCGCCAGCAGCTCCCCTGGACAGGGCCGAGGAACAGATACGCAGTATTTT. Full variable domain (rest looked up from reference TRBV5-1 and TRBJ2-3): KAGVTQTPRYLIKTRGQQVTLSCSPISGHRSVSWYQQTPGQGLQFLFEYFSETQRNKGNFPGRFSGRQFSNSRSEMNVSTLELGDSALYLCASSSPGQGRGTDTQYFGPGTRLTVL.

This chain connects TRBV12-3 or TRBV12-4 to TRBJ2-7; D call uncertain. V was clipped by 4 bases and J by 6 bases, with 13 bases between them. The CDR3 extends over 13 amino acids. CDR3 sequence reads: CASSSPLRAEQYF. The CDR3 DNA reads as TGTGCCAGCAGTTCCCCTCTCCGGGCCGAGCAGTACTTC.

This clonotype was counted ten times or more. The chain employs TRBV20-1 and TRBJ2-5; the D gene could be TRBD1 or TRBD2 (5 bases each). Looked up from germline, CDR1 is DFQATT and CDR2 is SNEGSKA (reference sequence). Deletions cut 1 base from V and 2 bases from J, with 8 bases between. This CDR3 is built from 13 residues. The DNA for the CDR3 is TGCAGTGCTAGAGGGGGGAGTCAAGAGACCCAGTACTTC. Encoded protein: CSARGGSQETQYF.

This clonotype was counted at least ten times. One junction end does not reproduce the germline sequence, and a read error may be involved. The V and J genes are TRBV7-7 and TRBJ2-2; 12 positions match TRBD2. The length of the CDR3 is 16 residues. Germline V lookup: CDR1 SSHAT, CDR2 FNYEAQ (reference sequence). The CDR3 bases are TGTGCTAGCACCCAGACTAGCGGGGGTGACACCGGGGAGCTGTTTTTT. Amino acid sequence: CASTQTSGGDTGELFF.

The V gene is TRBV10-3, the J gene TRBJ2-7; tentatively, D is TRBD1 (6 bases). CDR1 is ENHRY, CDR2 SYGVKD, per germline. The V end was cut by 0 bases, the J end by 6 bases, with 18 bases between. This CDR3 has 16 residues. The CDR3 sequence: CAISESRTGRAAEQYF. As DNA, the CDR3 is TGTGCCATCAGTGAGTCCCGAACAGGGAGAGCGGCCGAGCAGTACTTC.

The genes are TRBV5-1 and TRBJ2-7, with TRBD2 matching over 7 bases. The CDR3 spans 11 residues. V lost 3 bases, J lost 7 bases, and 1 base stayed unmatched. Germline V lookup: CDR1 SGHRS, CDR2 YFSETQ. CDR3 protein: CASSSAGEQYF. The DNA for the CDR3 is TGCGCCAGCAGCTCAGCGGGAGAGCAGTACTTC.

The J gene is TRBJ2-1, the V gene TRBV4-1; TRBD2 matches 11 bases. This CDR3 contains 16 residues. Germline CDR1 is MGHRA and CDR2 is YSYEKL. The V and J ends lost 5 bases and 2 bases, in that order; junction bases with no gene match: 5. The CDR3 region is CASSGRLAGPYNEQFF. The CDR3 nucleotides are TGCGCCAGCAGCGGACGACTAGCGGGACCCTACAATGAGCAGTTCTTC.

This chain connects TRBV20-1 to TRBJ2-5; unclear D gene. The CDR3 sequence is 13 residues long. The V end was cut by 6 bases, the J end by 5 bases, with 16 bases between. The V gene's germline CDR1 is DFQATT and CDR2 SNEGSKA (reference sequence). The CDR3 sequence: CSALGLVNETQYF. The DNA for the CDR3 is TGCAGTGCCCTCGGCCTGGTCAACGAGACCCAGTACTTC.

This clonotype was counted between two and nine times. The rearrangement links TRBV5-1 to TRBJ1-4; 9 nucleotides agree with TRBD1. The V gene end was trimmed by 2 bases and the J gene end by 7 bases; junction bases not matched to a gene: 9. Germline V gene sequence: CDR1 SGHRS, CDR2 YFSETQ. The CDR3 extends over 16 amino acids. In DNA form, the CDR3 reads TGCGCCAGCAGCTTAACACCCCTGACAGGGGGTGAAAAACTGTTTTTT. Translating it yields CASSLTPLTGGEKLFF. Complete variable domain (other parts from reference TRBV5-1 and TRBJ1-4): KAGVTQTPRYLIKTRGQQVTLSCSPISGHRSVSWYQQTPGQGLQFLFEYFSETQRNKGNFPGRFSGRQFSNSRSEMNVSTLELGDSALYLCASSLTPLTGGEKLFFGSGTQLSVL.

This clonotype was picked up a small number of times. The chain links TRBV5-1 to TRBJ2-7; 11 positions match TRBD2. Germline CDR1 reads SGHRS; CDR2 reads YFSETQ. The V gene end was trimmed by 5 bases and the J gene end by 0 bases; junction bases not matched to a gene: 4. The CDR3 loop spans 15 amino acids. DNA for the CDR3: TGCGCCAGCAGGCTAGCGGGGGGCCTCTCCTACGAGCAGTACTTC. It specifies CASRLAGGLSYEQYF.

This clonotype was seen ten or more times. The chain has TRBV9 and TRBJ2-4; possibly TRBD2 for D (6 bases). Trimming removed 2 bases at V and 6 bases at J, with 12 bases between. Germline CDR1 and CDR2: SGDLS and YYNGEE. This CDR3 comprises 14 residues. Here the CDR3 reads CASSVAEGRNIQYF. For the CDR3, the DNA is TGTGCCAGCAGCGTGGCGGAGGGAAGAAACATTCAGTACTTC. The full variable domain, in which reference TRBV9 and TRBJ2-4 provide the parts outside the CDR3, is DSGVTQTPKHLITATGQRVTLRCSPRSGDLSVYWYQQSLDQGLQFLIQYYNGEERAKGNILERFSAQQFPDLHSELNLSSLELGDSALYFCASSVAEGRNIQYFGAGTRLSVL.

The CDR3 loop is CASSSPVGQGRYTF. The CDR3 region has the DNA TGTGCCAGCAGCTCCCCGGTGGGACAGGGTCGTTACACCTTC. The chain uses TRBV7-2 and TRBJ1-2; 9 nucleotides line up with TRBD1. V lost 4 bases and J lost 11; bases outside the gene matches: 11. This CDR3 has 14 residues. The germline V gene encodes CDR1 SGHTA and CDR2 FQGNSA.

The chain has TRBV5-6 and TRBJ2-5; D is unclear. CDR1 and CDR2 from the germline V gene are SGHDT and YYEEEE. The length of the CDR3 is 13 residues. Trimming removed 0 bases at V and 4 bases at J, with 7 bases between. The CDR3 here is CASSLVGSETQYF. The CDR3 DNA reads TGTGCCAGCAGCTTGGTGGGGTCAGAGACCCAGTACTTC. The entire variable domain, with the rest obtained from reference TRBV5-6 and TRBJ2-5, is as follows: DAGVTQSPTHLIKTRGQQVTLRCSPKSGHDTVSWYQQALGQGPQFIFQYYEEEERQRGNFPDRFSGHQFPNYSSELNVNALLLGDSALYLCASSLVGSETQYFGPGTRLLVL.

Written as DNA, the CDR3 is TGTGCCTGGAATGGGCTAGCGGCGAACACCGGGGAGCTGTTTTTT. It encodes CAWNGLAANTGELFF. The J gene is TRBJ2-2, the V gene TRBV30, with 7 bases identical to TRBD2. The CDR3 sequence is 15 residues long. J gave up 0 bases and V 4 bases, and 5 bases lay outside the gene matches. The germline V gene encodes CDR1 GTSNPN and CDR2 SVGIG (reference sequence).

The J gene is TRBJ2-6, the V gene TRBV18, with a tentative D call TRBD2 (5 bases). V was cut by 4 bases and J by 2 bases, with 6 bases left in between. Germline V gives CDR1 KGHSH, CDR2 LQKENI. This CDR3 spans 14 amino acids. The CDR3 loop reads CASSRETGANVLTF. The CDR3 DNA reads TGTGCCAGCTCACGGGAGACTGGGGCCAACGTCCTGACTTTC. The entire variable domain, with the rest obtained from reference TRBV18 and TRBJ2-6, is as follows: NAGVMQNPRHLVRRRGQEARLRCSPMKGHSHVYWYRQLPEEGLKFMVYLQKENIIDESGMPKERFSAEFPKEGPSILRIQQVVRGDSAAYFCASSRETGANVLTFGAGSRLTVL.

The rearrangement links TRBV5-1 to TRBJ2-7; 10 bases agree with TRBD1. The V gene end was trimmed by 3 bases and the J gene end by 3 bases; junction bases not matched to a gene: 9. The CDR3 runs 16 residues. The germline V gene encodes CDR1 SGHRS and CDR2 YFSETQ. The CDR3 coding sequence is TGCGCCAGCAGCTCGATTGACAGGGGGCTAATCTACGAGCAGTACTTC. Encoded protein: CASSSIDRGLIYEQYF.